One T cell receptor (beta chain) is described in this entry. As yet, its antigen is unknown. CDR3 length equals 13 residues. The ends were cut back, 8 bases at V and 0 bases at J, with 8 bases in the middle. Per the germline V gene, CDR1 is MNHEY and CDR2 is SVGAGI. These data are taken from a study of cytomegalovirus exposure and HLA in healthy donors. PCR used 60 Vbeta primers and 13 Jbeta primers. Sequencing was performed with immunoSEQ multiplex PCR; in TCRdb, only in-frame clones are kept and a portion is missing. The profile shows around 150,000 clones, 80% of them singletons. General study findings and limits: Usually a TCR sequence was rare, but some public TCRs were found in many donors. It emerged from a later analysis that several of the most significant clusters appeared to be linked to common viral pathogens.

Material for sequencing was PBMCs. The receptor was derived from a man aged 25 to 45 in good health and CMV-seronegative. The chain recombines TRBV6-5 with TRBJ1-3; D not certain. In nucleotides, the CDR3 is TGTGCCAGCTTTAGATACTCTGGAAACACCATATATTTT. Its protein is CASFRYSGNTIYF.